This T cell receptor beta chain was captured by sequencing in a study of blood T cells in healthy people across ages. The wider study: Per every two T cells, about one barcoded beta molecule was captured by template switching.

From germline, CDR1 is SGHTA and CDR2 FQGNSA. The CDR3 runs to 16 residues. J lost 0 bases, V lost 6 bases, and 6 bases had no gene match. Study results and limitations: Roughly linear age-related decline in beta diversity appeared, significant by age approximately 40.

Turning to this clonotype: Its specificity is unknown.

Sample-barcoded 5' priming and a J-beta primer mix drove a second PCR of about 6 to 12 cycles. TCRdb re-called the 5' RACE reads through MiXCR, storing one row per CDR3 protein. There are hundreds of thousands of distinct CDR3 sequences in the sample; roughly 44% occur only once, and roughly 19% lies in the top ten. This TCR came from a man aged 60 to 69 in good health. The rearrangement links TRBV7-2 to TRBJ2-1; 9 bases agree with TRBD2. The sample consisted of blood. The CDR3 loop is CASSFFSGGSYNEQFF. The CDR3 DNA is TGTGCCAGCAGTTTTTTTAGCGGGGGCTCCTACAATGAGCAGTTCTTC.